Below, one T cell receptor beta chain is given with its context. Mismatch with germline at one junction end may stem from a read error. Per germline, CDR1 MNHEY and CDR2 SVGEGT. The CDR3 covers 12 residues. Treatment described: some 19 received Ad26.COV2.S at low or high dose, single or two shots; several received placebo; per-sample allocation not given. Samples came from day 63 after the first vaccine or placebo injection. The data derive from a study of Ad26.COV2.S vaccination and SARS-CoV-2 variants. Study as a whole: Intramuscular Ad26.COV2.S doses were given once or twice, 56 days apart.

Assay: immunoSEQ multiplex PCR; the TCRdb copy retains only in-frame clones and omits some. This sample carries some 420,000 clones, roughly 90% of them seen once, and the ten largest clones take 3.5% to 4%. The receptor comes from a person aged 18-65 years who received the Ad26.COV2.S COVID-19 vaccine or a placebo. This specimen consisted of peripheral blood, obtained in a trial of Ad26.COV2.S vaccine versus placebo. The gene calls are TRBV6-2 or TRBV6-3 and TRBJ2-7; D might be TRBD1 (5 bases). The CDR3 DNA sequence: TGTGCCAGCAGCACAGGCTCCCACGAGCAGTACTTC. Translated: CASSTGSHEQYF.